This T cell receptor (beta chain) appears in the sequencing data of a study of blood T cell repertoires in COVID-19. Across the whole study: Acute and convalescent COVID-19 samples came from the United States, Italy and Spain. T cells, B-cell-depleted T cells, or PBMCs supplied cDNA or gDNA.

Germline V gene sequence: CDR1 LGHNA, CDR2 YSLEER. J was trimmed by 7 bases and V by 4 bases; bases with no gene match: 4. The CDR3 has 16 amino acids. Authors' processing steps: Reference gene primer amplification gave nucleated cell count estimates. Some clones are missing from TCRdb's copy, which holds only in-frame ones; the method was immunoSEQ multiplex PCR. That table supplies the V and J calls and clone size; D and trimming were determined from the DNA. This table holds tens of thousands of clones, around 80% found once. Material for sequencing was peripheral blood. The clonotype comes from a human donor in a cohort sampled during active COVID-19. The chain links TRBV4-3 to TRBJ2-1; 16 bases agree with TRBD2. In DNA, the CDR3 is TGCGCCAGCAGCCCCCTGGGACTAGCGGGGGGGAATGAGCAGTTCTTC. Protein product: CASSPLGLAGGNEQFF.